A selection of T cell receptor beta chains follows, all from one sample in a study of T cells in Graves' hyperthyroidism and ophthalmopathy. TCRdb used MiXCR to reprocess the multiplex PCR reads, holding one entry per CDR3 protein. Found here are fewer than 850,000 distinct CDR3 sequences, roughly 17% of them singletons; the top ten hold 15% to 19%. Specimen: blood. Source of these receptors: a man aged 45-65 years with Graves' hyperthyroidism. Each CDR3 is given with its conserved first and last residue. D genes are given only for firm matches. Part of the rows lack a size; the others show once, few, many or a class for expanded clones.

D gene: NA
J gene: TRBJ1-1
V gene: TRBV5-8
clone size: few
CDR3 protein: CASSVYSNTEAFF
CDR3 DNA: TGTGCCAGCAGCGTATATTCGAACACTGAAGCTTTCTTT

D gene: NA
J gene: TRBJ1-1
V gene: TRBV5-1
clone size: few
CDR3 protein: CASSGVGGMNTEAFF
CDR3 DNA: TGCGCCAGCAGCGGCGTCGGTGGGATGAACACTGAAGCTTTCTTT

D gene: NA
J gene: TRBJ1-1
V gene: TRBV7-9
clone size: NA
CDR3 protein: CASSYFTEAFF
CDR3 DNA: TGTGCCAGCAGCTATTTTACTGAAGCTTTCTTT

D gene: TRBD1
J gene: TRBJ1-5
V gene: TRBV2
clone size: few
CDR3 protein: CASSRDSNNQPQHF
CDR3 DNA: TGTGCCAGCAGTAGGGACAGCAACAATCAGCCCCAGCATTTT

D gene: TRBD2
J gene: TRBJ2-5
V gene: TRBV12-3/TRBV12-4
clone size: NA
CDR3 protein: CASSTTLSGRAQETQYF
CDR3 DNA: TGTGCCAGCAGTACAACCCTTAGCGGGAGGGCCCAAGAGACCCAGTACTTC

D gene: NA
J gene: TRBJ1-6
V gene: TRBV28
clone size: many
CDR3 protein: CASSSGFGLHNSPLHF
CDR3 DNA: TGTGCCAGCAGTTCGGGGTTCGGACTCCATAATTCACCCCTCCACTTT

D gene: NA
J gene: TRBJ2-3
V gene: TRBV28
clone size: many
CDR3 protein: CATGLHTQYF
CDR3 DNA: TGTGCCACAGGGCTTCATACGCAGTATTTT

D gene: NA
J gene: TRBJ2-5
V gene: TRBV5-1
clone size: once
CDR3 protein: CASSIGSVGETQYF
CDR3 DNA: TGCGCCAGCAGCATTGGATCCGTTGGAGAGACCCAGTACTTC

D gene: TRBD1
J gene: TRBJ1-4
V gene: TRBV29-1
clone size: many
CDR3 protein: CSVANTGGRSEKLFF
CDR3 DNA: TGCAGCGTCGCGAATACAGGGGGTCGTAGTGAAAAACTGTTTTTT

D gene: NA
J gene: TRBJ1-1
V gene: TRBV12-3/TRBV12-4
clone size: few
CDR3 protein: CASLPGSNTEAFF
CDR3 DNA: TGTGCCAGCCTCCCCGGGTCGAACACTGAAGCTTTCTTT

D gene: NA
J gene: TRBJ2-7
V gene: TRBV12-3/TRBV12-4
clone size: many
CDR3 protein: CASSFIADYEQYF
CDR3 DNA: TGTGCCAGCAGTTTCATAGCGGATTACGAGCAGTACTTC

D gene: NA
J gene: TRBJ1-4
V gene: TRBV28
clone size: NA
CDR3 protein: CASSPLGGDEKLFF
CDR3 DNA: TGTGCCAGCAGTCCCCTGGGGGGGGATGAAAAACTGTTTTTT

D gene: NA
J gene: TRBJ1-5
V gene: TRBV12-3/TRBV12-4
clone size: NA
CDR3 protein: CASSLEPRQDSNQPQHF
CDR3 DNA: TGTGCCAGCAGTTTAGAACCGCGACAGGATAGCAATCAGCCCCAGCATTTT

D gene: NA
J gene: TRBJ1-1
V gene: TRBV7-8
clone size: few
CDR3 protein: CASSLSRVAEAFF
CDR3 DNA: TGTGCCAGCAGCTTATCCAGGGTAGCTGAAGCTTTCTTT

D gene: NA
J gene: TRBJ1-1
V gene: TRBV4-3
clone size: many
CDR3 protein: CASSQEGRGTEAFF
CDR3 DNA: TGCGCCAGCAGCCAAGAAGGCAGGGGCACTGAAGCTTTCTTT

D gene: NA
J gene: TRBJ1-1
V gene: TRBV28
clone size: many
CDR3 protein: CASSPPAGRGNTEAFF
CDR3 DNA: TGTGCCAGCAGTCCCCCCGCGGGACGGGGGAACACTGAAGCTTTCTTT

D gene: NA
J gene: TRBJ2-7
V gene: TRBV6-6
clone size: many
CDR3 protein: CASSYRAGSSYEQYF
CDR3 DNA: TGTGCCAGCAGTTACAGGGCAGGGAGCTCCTACGAGCAGTACTTC

D gene: TRBD2
J gene: TRBJ2-1
V gene: TRBV7-2
clone size: few
CDR3 protein: CAGSPLAGASEQFF
CDR3 DNA: TGTGCCGGCAGCCCCCTAGCGGGGGCTAGTGAGCAGTTCTTC

D gene: NA
J gene: TRBJ2-2
V gene: TRBV13
clone size: few
CDR3 protein: CASSLGGLVYTGELFF
CDR3 DNA: TGTGCCAGCAGCTTAGGGGGTTTGGTGTACACCGGGGAGCTGTTTTTT

D gene: NA
J gene: TRBJ2-7
V gene: TRBV20-1
clone size: many
CDR3 protein: CSARDRFAGSGIYEQYF
CDR3 DNA: TGCAGTGCTAGAGATCGTTTTGCCGGGAGTGGGATCTACGAGCAGTACTTC

D gene: TRBD2
J gene: TRBJ2-1
V gene: TRBV6-5
clone size: NA
CDR3 protein: CASSYRLAGPGNEQFF
CDR3 DNA: TGTGCCAGCAGTTACCGGCTAGCGGGACCGGGGAATGAGCAGTTCTTC

D gene: NA
J gene: TRBJ2-2
V gene: TRBV11-3
clone size: few
CDR3 protein: CASSETAWGSTGELFF
CDR3 DNA: TGTGCCAGCAGCGAAACAGCGTGGGGGTCGACCGGGGAGCTGTTTTTT

D gene: TRBD1
J gene: TRBJ1-2
V gene: TRBV6-1
clone size: once
CDR3 protein: CASRRGEDRFFGYTF
CDR3 DNA: TGTGCCAGCAGGAGGGGGGAGGACAGGTTTTTTGGCTACACCTTC

D gene: TRBD1
J gene: TRBJ2-1
V gene: TRBV7-3
clone size: many
CDR3 protein: CASSLTDRAHNEQFF
CDR3 DNA: TGTGCCAGCAGCTTAACGGACAGGGCCCACAATGAGCAGTTCTTC

D gene: NA
J gene: TRBJ1-5
V gene: TRBV6-1
clone size: few
CDR3 protein: CASSIQRQPGYQPQHF
CDR3 DNA: TGTGCCAGCAGTATCCAAAGACAGCCTGGGTATCAGCCCCAGCATTTT

D gene: NA
J gene: TRBJ1-1
V gene: TRBV3-1
clone size: many
CDR3 protein: CASSQLGGTTEAFF
CDR3 DNA: TGTGCCAGCAGCCAACTGGGGGGAACGACTGAAGCTTTCTTT

D gene: NA
J gene: TRBJ2-5
V gene: TRBV7-9
clone size: many
CDR3 protein: CASSLSGKGERETQYF
CDR3 DNA: TGTGCCAGCAGCTTATCCGGGAAAGGGGAAAGGGAGACCCAGTACTTC

D gene: NA
J gene: TRBJ2-7
V gene: TRBV7-3
clone size: NA
CDR3 protein: CASSQQGLLIDEQYF
CDR3 DNA: TGTGCCAGCAGTCAACAAGGACTCTTAATCGACGAGCAGTACTTC

D gene: NA
J gene: TRBJ2-2
V gene: TRBV12-3/TRBV12-4
clone size: many
CDR3 protein: CASSTTGELFF
CDR3 DNA: TGTGCCAGCAGTACCACCGGGGAGCTGTTTTTT

D gene: TRBD1
J gene: TRBJ1-5
V gene: TRBV19
clone size: NA
CDR3 protein: CASSVSDRGHNQPQHF
CDR3 DNA: TGTGCCAGTAGTGTTTCGGACAGGGGGCACAATCAGCCCCAGCATTTT

D gene: TRBD2
J gene: TRBJ2-3
V gene: TRBV11-2
clone size: NA
CDR3 protein: CASSLGVGRRTDTQYF
CDR3 DNA: TGTGCCAGCAGCTTAGGGGTCGGGAGGCGCACAGATACGCAGTATTTT

D gene: NA
J gene: TRBJ2-1
V gene: TRBV7-3
clone size: few
CDR3 protein: CASSSPDRREQFF
CDR3 DNA: TGTGCCAGCAGCTCACCGGACAGAAGAGAGCAGTTCTTC

D gene: NA
J gene: TRBJ1-3
V gene: TRBV28
clone size: many
CDR3 protein: CASTSSINTIYF
CDR3 DNA: TGTGCCAGCACTTCTTCCATTAACACCATATATTTT

D gene: NA
J gene: TRBJ1-5
V gene: TRBV28
clone size: few
CDR3 protein: CASTRLRNSNQPQHF
CDR3 DNA: TGTGCCAGCACCAGACTGAGGAATAGCAATCAGCCCCAGCATTTT

D gene: NA
J gene: TRBJ2-7
V gene: TRBV29-1
clone size: once
CDR3 protein: CSVVQGISSYEQYF
CDR3 DNA: TGCAGCGTTGTACAGGGAATATCCTCCTACGAGCAGTACTTC

D gene: NA
J gene: TRBJ2-6
V gene: TRBV4-2
clone size: NA
CDR3 protein: CASSGGYGANVLTF
CDR3 DNA: TGTGCCAGCAGCGGGGGGTATGGGGCCAACGTCCTGACTTTC

D gene: NA
J gene: TRBJ2-1
V gene: TRBV28
clone size: many
CDR3 protein: CASSSQSRWAQFF
CDR3 DNA: TGTGCCAGCAGCTCTCAATCCCGGTGGGCGCAGTTCTTC

D gene: NA
J gene: TRBJ2-7
V gene: TRBV10-1
clone size: few
CDR3 protein: CASSESRRLSSYEQYF
CDR3 DNA: TGCGCCAGCAGTGAGTCTAGGCGGTTGAGCTCCTACGAGCAGTACTTC

D gene: TRBD2
J gene: TRBJ2-1
V gene: TRBV27
clone size: many
CDR3 protein: CASSFSGRPYNEQFF
CDR3 DNA: TGTGCCAGCAGTTTTAGCGGGAGACCTTACAATGAGCAGTTCTTC

D gene: TRBD2
J gene: TRBJ2-1
V gene: TRBV29-1
clone size: few
CDR3 protein: CSVEDGLAGYNEQFF
CDR3 DNA: TGCAGCGTTGAAGATGGACTAGCGGGCTACAATGAGCAGTTCTTC

D gene: NA
J gene: TRBJ2-3
V gene: TRBV12-3/TRBV12-4
clone size: few
CDR3 protein: CASSSKITDTQYF
CDR3 DNA: TGTGCCAGCAGTTCTAAAATCACAGATACGCAGTATTTT